This T cell receptor beta chain was sequenced in a study of post-analysis software for immune sequencing data. Study findings and constraints: Analysis by F measure revealed that same-batch samples clustered strongly together. About 5 TRBV segments were more frequent in patients than controls; TRBV5-6, TRBV5-1 and TRBV20-1 belonged to this group.

TCR beta cDNA libraries had unique molecular identifiers. TCRdb reprocessed the PCR reads via MiXCR and lists one record per CDR3 protein. The sample lists 650,000 to 850,000 distinct CDR3 sequences; about 50% were seen once. In this sample, this clonotype turned up a few times. The antigen is unknown. V was pared by 4 bases and J by 3 bases, with 11 bases between. This CDR3 spans 13 amino acids. Germline V gene lookup returns CDR1 SGHDT and CDR2 YYEEEE. This clonotype was obtained from a girl aged 10 to 17 with multiple sclerosis. Material: blood. The chain links TRBV5-6 to TRBJ2-7; tentative D call: TRBD1 (6 bases). DNA of the CDR3: TGTGCCAGCAGCCAGGGGCCGAACTACGAGCAGTACTTC. This codes for CASSQGPNYEQYF.